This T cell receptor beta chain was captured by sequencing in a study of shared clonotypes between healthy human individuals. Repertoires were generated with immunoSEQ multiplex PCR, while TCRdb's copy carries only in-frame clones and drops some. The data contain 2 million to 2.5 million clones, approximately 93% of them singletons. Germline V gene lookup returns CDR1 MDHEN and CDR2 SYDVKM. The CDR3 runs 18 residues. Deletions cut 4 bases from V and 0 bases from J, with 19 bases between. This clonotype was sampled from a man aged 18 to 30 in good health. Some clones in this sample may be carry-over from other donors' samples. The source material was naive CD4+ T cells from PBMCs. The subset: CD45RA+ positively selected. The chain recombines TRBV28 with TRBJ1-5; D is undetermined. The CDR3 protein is CASSSPFSSSNSNQPQHF. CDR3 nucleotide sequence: TGTGCCAGCAGTTCCCCCTTTTCCTCGTCTAATAGCAATCAGCCCCAGCATTTT.